Each of the 29 T cell receptor beta chains below was sequenced from the same sample in a study of T cell repertoires in ileal Crohn's disease. The assay was immunoSEQ multiplex PCR, and TCRdb's table has in-frame clones only and misses some. The sample contains around 4,200 clones, about 81% of which appear only once. The specimen was ileal tissue. The source of these receptors is an adult with Crohn's disease.

This chain connects TRBV4-3 to TRBJ1-2; D remains ambiguous. Trimming took 0 bases from V and 4 from J, leaving 15 bases between them. Per the germline V gene, CDR1 is LGHNA and CDR2 is YSLEER. The CDR3 length is 16 residues. The CDR3 spells CASSQDPQAAGYGYTF. CDR3 coding DNA: TGCGCCAGCAGCCAAGACCCCCAGGCCGCAGGCTATGGCTACACCTTC.

This clone was observed a few times. V is TRBV7-2 and J is TRBJ2-1; 8 nucleotides match TRBD2. V lost 1 base and J lost 3; bases outside the gene matches: 11. The germline CDR1 and CDR2 sequences are SGHTA and FQGNSA. This CDR3 contains 18 residues. CDR3 protein: CASSLVMTGGPDYNEQFF. The CDR3 nucleotides are TGTGCCAGCAGCTTAGTCATGACGGGGGGGCCGGACTACAATGAGCAGTTCTTC.

V and J are TRBV7-3 and TRBJ2-7; possible D gene TRBD1, 6 bases. V was shortened by 5 bases and J by 5 bases, with 13 bases between the two germline ends. Germline CDR1 and CDR2: SGHTA and FQGTGA. This CDR3 region has 13 residues. The CDR3 protein is CASSVDPGDEQYF. In nucleotides, the CDR3 is TGTGCCAGCAGCGTGGACCCAGGGGACGAGCAGTACTTC.

This chain joins TRBV4-1 and TRBJ2-5; TRBD2 aligns across 12 bases. Losses at the gene ends were 1 base for V and 5 bases for J; bases not matched to a gene: 2. Germline-derived CDR1 and CDR2 are MGHRA and YSYEKL. This CDR3 has 15 amino acids. The CDR3 nucleotides read TGCGCCAGCAGCCAAGTAGGGACTAGCGGGGAGACCCAGTACTTC. Translating gives CASSQVGTSGETQYF.

The rearrangement uses TRBV23-1 and TRBJ2-7, with 10 bases fitting TRBD2. TRBV23-1 is classed as an ORF, of uncertain function. V shed 9 bases and J 2 bases; nucleotides not matched to a gene: 4. CDR3 length equals 13 residues. CDR3 residues: CASSTSGTYEQYF. CDR3 nucleotides: TGCGCCAGTAGTACTAGCGGGACCTACGAGCAGTACTTC.

The chain uses TRBV10-3 and TRBJ1-4, with 7 nucleotides matching TRBD1. The CDR3 loop spans 15 amino acids. J lost 0 bases, V lost 5 bases, and 3 bases had no gene match. Germline CDR1 and CDR2: ENHRY and SYGVKD. This CDR3 is CAISPGQATNEKLFF. CDR3 in DNA: TGTGCCATCAGTCCCGGACAGGCAACTAATGAAAAACTGTTTTTT.

This chain links TRBV4-3 with TRBJ2-7; 8 nucleotides agree with TRBD2. Trimming cost V 3 bases and J 7 bases; bases outside gene matches: 11. The CDR3 runs to 15 residues. The germline V gene has CDR1 LGHNA and CDR2 YSLEER. The CDR3 protein is CASSQGPGGRPEQYF. As DNA, the CDR3 is TGCGCCAGCAGCCAGGGGCCGGGAGGGAGACCAGAGCAGTACTTC.

The rearrangement links TRBV28 to TRBJ2-7, with 8 bases identical to TRBD1. V was pared by 2 bases and J by 2 bases, with 5 bases of the junction left unmatched. Germline-derived CDR1 and CDR2 are MDHEN and SYDVKM. The CDR3 has 15 amino acids. CDR3 in DNA: TGTGCCAGCAGTTTAGGGGACAGGAGAACCTACGAGCAGTACTTC. Translating gives CASSLGDRRTYEQYF.

The chain couples TRBV6-5 to TRBJ2-7; tentative D call: TRBD1 (5 bases). The CDR3 is 13 amino acids. Germline CDR1 MNHEY, CDR2 SVGAGI. V lost 6 bases to trimming and J lost 4 bases, with 13 bases between them. CDR3 in amino acids: CASSTSRAYEQYF. CDR3 nucleotides: TGTGCCAGCAGCACCTCCAGGGCTTACGAGCAGTACTTC.

V and J are TRBV7-7 and TRBJ2-1; 9 bases line up with TRBD2. The CDR3 spans 14 residues. Germline lookup yields CDR1 SSHAT and CDR2 FNYEAQ (reference sequence). Germline trimming cut 6 bases from V and 15 bases from J; bases unmatched to any gene: 15. The CDR3 nucleotides read TGTGCCAGCAGACCCTGCGGGGGGGCCGGAAGTAGGTTCTTC. Its protein is CASRPCGGAGSRFF. The full variable domain, completed using reference TRBV7-7 and TRBJ2-1, is GAGVSQSPRYKVTKRGQDVTLRCDPISSHATLYWYQQALGQGPEFLTYFNYEAQPDKSGLPSDRFSAERPEGSISTLTIQRTEQRDSAMYRCASRPCGGAGSRFFGPGTRLTVL.

V is TRBV7-9 and J is TRBJ2-1; 7 nucleotides match TRBD2. CDR3 length equals 16 residues. CDR1 and CDR2 (germline): SEHNR, FQNEAQ (reference sequence). V was clipped by 5 bases and J by 0 bases; unmatched bases: 7. In DNA, the CDR3 is TGTGCCAGCAGCCCCTCGGGCGGGAGCTCCTACAATGAGCAGTTCTTC. Translated, it gives CASSPSGGSSYNEQFF.

V gene TRBV5-1 combines with J gene TRBJ2-5, with TRBD2 matching over 11 bases. Germline CDR1 reads SGHRS; CDR2 reads YFSETQ. The CDR3 loop spans 17 amino acids. The V gene end was trimmed by 0 bases and the J gene end by 5 bases; junction bases not matched to a gene: 9. The CDR3 nucleotides are TGCGCCAGCAGCTTGGATGGTAGCGGGAGGGTCGGGGAGACCCAGTACTTC. It yields the protein CASSLDGSGRVGETQYF.

The CDR3 is CARGGQPQHF. The CDR3 region has the DNA TGTGCCAGGGGGGGACAGCCCCAGCATTTT. The chain carries TRBV5-4 and TRBJ1-5, with D perhaps TRBD1 (5 bases). Germline CDR1 is SGHNT and CDR2 is YYREEE (reference sequence). The length of the CDR3 is 10 residues. V shed 8 bases and J shed 7 bases, with 7 bases lying between them.

The chain has TRBV6-5 and TRBJ2-1; 9 bases are shared with TRBD1. This CDR3 is 15 amino acids long. Trimming took 4 bases from V and 5 from J; bases not matched to a gene: 6. CDR1 is MNHEY and CDR2 is SVGAGI in the germline V gene. The CDR3 DNA follows: TGTGCCAGCAGTTTTTCGGGACAGGGAAACAATGAGCAGTTCTTC. Translated: CASSFSGQGNNEQFF.

This chain uses TRBV2 with TRBJ1-5; no definite D call. The CDR3 runs to 15 residues. Germline values: CDR1 SNHLY, CDR2 FYNNEI. Deletions cut 6 bases from V and 1 base from J, with 13 bases between. The CDR3 DNA reads TGTGCCAGCAGCGCCACGGGAGGCAGCAATCAGCCCCAGCATTTT. This translates into CASSATGGSNQPQHF. Drawing the rest from reference TRBV2 and TRBJ1-5, the complete variable domain is EPEVTQTPSHQVTQMGQEVILRCVPISNHLYFYWYRQILGQKVEFLVSFYNNEISEKSEIFDDQFSVERPDGSNFTLKIRSTKLEDSAMYFCASSATGGSNQPQHFGDGTRLSIL.

The CDR3 loop is CASSFSGVSSGNTIYF. CDR3 bases: TGTGCCAGCAGTTTTTCCGGAGTGAGCTCTGGAAACACCATATATTTT. J is TRBJ1-3 and V is TRBV27; no clear D. V was shortened by 3 bases and J by 0 bases, with 12 bases between the two germline ends. The CDR3 extends over 16 amino acids. Germline loops: CDR1 MNHEY, CDR2 SMNVEV (reference sequence).

The rearrangement uses TRBV9 and TRBJ2-1; TRBD2 aligns across 10 bases. Per germline, CDR1 SGDLS and CDR2 YYNGEE. The CDR3 extends over 15 amino acids. Losses at the gene ends were 4 bases for V and 6 bases for J; bases not matched to a gene: 7. CDR3 in amino acids: CASSPWTSGANEQFF. CDR3 nucleotides: TGTGCCAGCAGCCCCTGGACTAGCGGTGCCAATGAGCAGTTCTTC. The entire variable domain, with the rest obtained from reference TRBV9 and TRBJ2-1, is as follows: DSGVTQTPKHLITATGQRVTLRCSPRSGDLSVYWYQQSLDQGLQFLIQYYNGEERAKGNILERFSAQQFPDLHSELNLSSLELGDSALYFCASSPWTSGANEQFFGPGTRLTVL.

This chain's CDR3 is CATSRDSTTGNTIYF. Here the CDR3 DNA reads TGTGCCACCAGCAGAGATAGCACCACTGGAAACACCATATATTTT. V gene TRBV15 combines with J gene TRBJ1-3, with unresolved D. Germline lookup yields CDR1 LNHNV and CDR2 YYDKDF (reference sequence). Trimming shortened V by 0 bases and J by 2 bases, and 8 bases separated the two germline ends. The CDR3 loop spans 15 amino acids.

V gene TRBV10-3 combines with J gene TRBJ2-5; a weak D match, TRBD1 (7 bases). Germline loops: CDR1 ENHRY, CDR2 SYGVKD. The CDR3 runs 14 residues. Trimming left V 6 bases short and J 3 bases short, with 14 bases between. The CDR3 here is CAIREGQTEETQYF. CDR3 DNA: TGTGCCATCAGGGAGGGACAGACAGAAGAGACCCAGTACTTC.

The V gene is TRBV6-5, the J gene TRBJ1-1; 7 bases are shared with TRBD1. The CDR3 spans 15 residues. CDR1 MNHEY and CDR2 SVGAGI come from the germline V gene. The ends lost 5 bases at V and 1 base at J; junction bases unmatched: 7. CDR3 coding DNA: TGTGCCAGCAGTACAGGGGCCCCTGCGAACACTGAAGCTTTCTTT. It encodes CASSTGAPANTEAFF.

The CDR3: CASSSDRIPSKNIQYF. The CDR3 nucleotides read TGTGCCAGCAGTTCGGACAGGATCCCTTCCAAAAACATTCAGTACTTC. V is TRBV6-5 and J is TRBJ2-4, with 7 nucleotides matching TRBD1. The CDR3 length is 16 residues. Germline-derived CDR1 and CDR2 are MNHEY and SVGAGI. The V gene end was trimmed by 4 bases and the J gene end by 2 bases; junction bases not matched to a gene: 8.

This chain joins TRBV18 and TRBJ2-7, with 8 bases fitting TRBD2. Germline V gene sequence: CDR1 KGHSH, CDR2 LQKENI. This CDR3 has 14 residues. J was trimmed by 2 bases and V by 2 bases; bases with no gene match: 2. CDR3 region: CASSPVGGAYEQYF. The CDR3 region has the DNA TGTGCCAGCTCACCAGTCGGGGGGGCCTACGAGCAGTACTTC.

The rearrangement uses TRBV9 and TRBJ2-1; TRBD2 matches 9 bases. V dropped 1 base and J dropped 5; count of bases not matched to a gene: 16. This CDR3 comprises 19 residues. Germline CDR1 is SGDLS and CDR2 is YYNGEE. The CDR3 loop reads CASSVLSGGTHRVHNEQFF. DNA of the CDR3: TGTGCCAGCAGCGTACTGAGCGGGGGGACACACCGGGTCCACAATGAGCAGTTCTTC.

The genes are TRBV5-1 and TRBJ2-1; TRBD2 might be the D (6 bases). The ends were cut back, 0 bases at V and 4 bases at J, with 11 bases in the middle. Looked up from germline, CDR1 is SGHRS and CDR2 is YFSETQ. The CDR3 loop spans 15 amino acids. DNA for the CDR3: TGCGCCAGCAGCTTGGGTGGTAGCGGTTACAATGAGCAGTTCTTC. Residues: CASSLGGSGYNEQFF.

This rearrangement joins TRBV28 to TRBJ2-7; 8 bases fit TRBD1. The CDR3 covers 15 residues. Germline values: CDR1 MDHEN, CDR2 SYDVKM. V was pared by 6 bases and J by 2 bases, with 9 bases of the junction left unmatched. CDR3 DNA: TGTGCCAGCAGCTCACGGGACAGGCGAACCTACGAGCAGTACTTC. As protein: CASSSRDRRTYEQYF.

The chain employs TRBV7-2 and TRBJ1-4; D unclear. CDR3 length: 15 residues. V lost 3 bases to trimming and J lost 0 bases, with 8 bases between them. Germline loops: CDR1 SGHTA, CDR2 FQGNSA. CDR3 DNA sequence: TGTGCCAGCAGCTTCGACATCTCAACTAATGAAAAACTGTTTTTT. Its protein product is CASSFDISTNEKLFF.

In DNA, the CDR3 is TGTGCCAGCAGTCGCGACAGGTACAATAGCAATCAGCCCCAGCATTTT. This codes for CASSRDRYNSNQPQHF. The gene calls are TRBV27 and TRBJ1-5; maybe TRBD1 (6 bases). In germline, CDR1 is MNHEY, CDR2 SMNVEV (reference sequence). Trimming shortened V by 5 bases and J by 0 bases, and 14 bases separated the two germline ends. This CDR3 is built from 16 residues.

The genes are TRBV28 and TRBJ2-5; TRBD2 matches 7 bases. The closer fit of TRBJ2-7 to the DNA end suggests the J call may be wrong. This CDR3 comprises 14 residues. Germline values: CDR1 MDHEN, CDR2 SYDVKM. CDR3 protein: CASTSRTSRVEQYF. In DNA, the CDR3 is TGTGCCAGCACCTCCAGGACTAGTCGGGTCGAGCAGTACTTC.

The chain employs TRBV2 and TRBJ1-3; 10 bases map to TRBD1. CDR3 length: 15 residues. The germline CDR1 and CDR2 sequences are SNHLY and FYNNEI. V shed 3 bases and J 4 bases; nucleotides not matched to a gene: 3. Here the CDR3 DNA reads TGTGCCAGCAGTGAGAGGACAGGGGGAGGAAACACCATATATTTT. This translates into CASSERTGGGNTIYF.